Only one count was recorded for the clone carrying this T cell receptor beta chain. Profiling relied on immunoSEQ multiplex PCR, and the TCRdb table lists in-frame clones only, not all of them. This table holds approximately 50,000 clones, about 94% found once. This record comes from a study of T cell changes during pregnancy in multiple sclerosis. V was shortened by 8 bases and J by 5 bases, with 20 bases between the two germline ends. Germline CDR1 reads MNHNS; CDR2 reads SASEGT. CDR3 length equals 15 residues. Sequencing was performed on CD4+ T cells from peripheral blood mononuclear cells, taken after pregnancy. The J gene is TRBJ2-3, the V gene TRBV6-1, with a possible D match to TRBD2 (6 bases). The receptor's source is a female donor with multiple sclerosis, enrolled in a pregnancy study. CDR3 sequence: CASSPLGAGRDTQYF. In DNA, the CDR3 is TGTGCCAGCTCCCCGTTAGGGGCGGGACGAGATACGCAGTATTTT.